The clone carrying this T cell receptor beta chain has more than one count but fewer than ten. Its antigen is still unknown. These data come from a study of read filtering for tumor transcriptome and immune sequencing. Looking at the study overall: IR-seq gave about 3.5 to 10.27 million TCR reads per sample; RNA-seq gave about 80 to 1,400.

Sampling of bone marrow took place during active disease in every patient. This library used roughly 400 ng RNA and molecular barcoded adaptors spanning alpha/delta and beta/gamma chains. TCRdb independently ran MiXCR on the reads; one entry per CDR3 protein. The data show some 120,000 distinct CDR3 sequences, with over 10% seen just once and approximately 11% held by the top ten. Overall study results and limits: In IR-seq, single-read clonotypes were roughly 80% of clonotypes but around 3.2% of reads. The sorted CD138-negative fraction was a mixed bone marrow immune population, not purified T cells.

CDR1 is MDHEN, CDR2 SYDVKM, per germline. V lost 2 bases and J lost 7, with 17 bases in between. CDR3 size: 15 residues. Sequencing was carried out using a population of CD138-negative cells sorted from bone marrow. V and J are TRBV28 and TRBJ2-5; D may be TRBD2 (5 bases). The clonotype originates from a donor aged 40 or older with multiple myeloma. The CDR3 here is CASSLGTSDVGTQYF. The CDR3 nucleotides read TGTGCCAGCAGTTTAGGAACTAGTGATGTCGGGACCCAGTACTTC.